This T cell receptor (beta chain) was captured by sequencing in a study of breast tumors, draining lymph nodes, adjacent tissues. TCRdb used MiXCR to reprocess the multiplex PCR reads, holding one entry per CDR3 protein. The data contain about 31,000 distinct CDR3 sequences, under 80% of them singletons. The sample was breast tumor tissue. This sequence was found in a female donor with breast cancer. Some clones in this sample may be carry-over from other donors' samples.

CDR3 coding DNA: TGTGCCAGCAGCCGAGGGGGAGGGTATGGCTACACCTTC. It encodes CASSRGGGYGYTF. V and J are TRBV7-9 and TRBJ1-2, with D possibly being TRBD1 (6 bases). In germline, CDR1 is SEHNR, CDR2 FQNEAQ (reference sequence). V was pared by 5 bases and J by 5 bases, with 12 bases between. The CDR3 runs to 13 residues.